This passage covers 10 T cell receptor beta chains from one sample sequenced in a study of blood T cell repertoires in COVID-19. The assay was immunoSEQ multiplex PCR, and TCRdb's table has in-frame clones only and misses some. The sample has around 120,000 clones, around 90% seen once. Sequencing was done on a sample of peripheral blood. The receptors originated from a woman in her sixties or seventies with COVID-19, enrolled during active disease.

This clone showed up just once. The chain has TRBV7-6 and TRBJ2-1; 13 bases line up with TRBD2. The CDR3 totals 16 residues. CDR1 is SGHVS and CDR2 is FNYEAQ in the germline V gene. Germline trimming cut 6 bases from V and 9 bases from J; bases unmatched to any gene: 11. CDR3 nucleotides: TGTGCCAGCAGAGCGGGACTAGCGGGGCGGGGGGGTGAGCAGTTCTTC. Protein sequence: CASRAGLAGRGGEQFF.

The chain couples TRBV18 to TRBJ1-1, with no clear D. CDR3 length: 14 residues. Trimming cost V 2 bases and J 4 bases, with 11 bases left between them. The germline gives CDR1 KGHSH, CDR2 LQKENI. Here the CDR3 reads CASSPSIRGTEAFF. The CDR3 bases are TGTGCCAGCTCACCATCGATCCGGGGCACTGAAGCTTTCTTT.

The rearrangement joins TRBV6-5 to TRBJ1-6, with 7 positions matching TRBD1. Per the germline V gene, CDR1 is MNHEY and CDR2 is SVGAGI. The CDR3 is 14 amino acids. V shed 6 bases and J 7 bases; nucleotides not matched to a gene: 6. DNA of the CDR3: TGTGCCAGCAGGACAGGGACTGAGAATTCACCCCTCCACTTT. Protein sequence: CASRTGTENSPLHF.

The CDR3 DNA follows: TGTGCCTGGAGACACCGGGACAGGGGGTACGAGACCCAGTACTTC. It is translated as CAWRHRDRGYETQYF. This chain joins TRBV30 and TRBJ2-5; 11 bases map to TRBD1. This CDR3 spans 15 amino acids. Germline trimming cut 3 bases from V and 5 bases from J; bases unmatched to any gene: 8. CDR1 and CDR2 (germline): GTSNPN, SVGIG (reference sequence).

The chain employs TRBV6-5 and TRBJ1-1, with D tentatively TRBD1 (6 bases). Trimming took off 2 bases at V and 1 base at J, with 8 bases between the two ends. Germline V gene data show CDR1 as MNHEY and CDR2 as SVGAGI. The CDR3 totals 14 residues. The CDR3 nucleotides read TGTGCCAGCAGTTACGCGGGGGCGAACACTGAAGCTTTCTTT. This codes for CASSYAGANTEAFF.

The rearrangement joins TRBV6-2 or TRBV6-3 to TRBJ2-7; the match to TRBD1 covers 10 bases. Germline V gene data show CDR1 as MNHEY and CDR2 as SVGEGT. This CDR3 has 15 residues. V lost 0 bases, J lost 3 bases, and 2 bases stayed unmatched. Here the CDR3 DNA reads TGTGCCAGCAGTTACTCGACAGGGGGCCACTACGAGCAGTACTTC. This encodes CASSYSTGGHYEQYF.

The chain combines TRBV3-1 (or the pseudogene TRBV3-2) with TRBJ2-5; a weak D match, TRBD2 (5 bases). CDR1 is LGHDT, CDR2 YNNKEL, per germline (reference sequence). The germline V and J ends were trimmed by 2 bases and 1 base, with 11 bases remaining between them. CDR3 size: 15 residues. DNA for the CDR3: TGTGCCAGCAGCCAATTAGCGAGGAGCCAAGAGACCCAGTACTTC. The encoded protein is CASSQLARSQETQYF.

The rearrangement uses TRBV7-3 and TRBJ1-2, with 9 bases matching TRBD1. Unmatched junction bases numbered 10, after V lost 5 bases and J lost 3 bases. This CDR3 is 16 amino acids long. CDR1 and CDR2 (germline): SGHTA, FQGTGA. DNA of the CDR3: TGTGCCAGCAGCCCCGGCCGGGACAGGGTTGACTATGGCTACACCTTC. Residues: CASSPGRDRVDYGYTF.

This clone has only one observation. The gene calls are TRBV7-2 and TRBJ1-1; no reliable D call. Looked up from germline, CDR1 is SGHTA and CDR2 is FQGNSA. This CDR3 comprises 14 residues. Trimming shortened V by 1 base and J by 4 bases, and 10 bases separated the two germline ends. CDR3 sequence (DNA): TGTGCCAGCAGCTTAGTACCCCACGGCACTGAAGCTTTCTTT. Translated: CASSLVPHGTEAFF.

J is TRBJ2-1 and V is TRBV9; a possible D gene is TRBD1 (6 bases). CDR1 is SGDLS and CDR2 is YYNGEE in the germline V gene. Trimming took 3 bases from V and 2 from J, leaving 15 bases between them. CDR3 length equals 16 residues. Here the CDR3 reads CASSARLQGPYNEQFF. CDR3 DNA: TGTGCCAGCAGCGCTCGGCTACAGGGCCCCTACAATGAGCAGTTCTTC. The full variable domain, completed using reference TRBV9 and TRBJ2-1, is DSGVTQTPKHLITATGQRVTLRCSPRSGDLSVYWYQQSLDQGLQFLIQYYNGEERAKGNILERFSAQQFPDLHSELNLSSLELGDSALYFCASSARLQGPYNEQFFGPGTRLTVL.